This T cell receptor (beta chain) was observed in a study of T cells after posttransplantation cyclophosphamide. Study observations and caveats: Later post-transplant blood repertoires were often dominated by donor CD8+ memory clones. Recipient CMV seropositivity and CMV reactivation strongly tracked TRB clonality. Skin or GI-infiltrating T cells shared few TRB sequences with blood.

Peripheral blood was collected from the related graft donor on the marrow donation day. The CDR3 contains 13 residues. Germline V gives CDR1 GTSNPN, CDR2 SVGIG (reference sequence). With V trimmed by 5 bases and J by 8 bases, 7 bases remained unmatched. Method: immunoSEQ multiplex PCR; TCRdb's copy keeps in-frame clones and lacks some. The top ten hold 3% of the sample, which has some 61,000 clones, about 94% seen once. This clone was found once. Its target is unknown. The clonotype comes from a woman aged 25 to 39 in good health and a related stem cell transplant donor. This chain links TRBV30 with TRBJ2-1; 9 nucleotides line up with TRBD1. Sequenced material: PBMCs. In DNA form, the CDR3 reads TGTGCCTGGGACGGGGGACAGGGCTATGAGCAGTTCTTC. This codes for CAWDGGQGYEQFF.